This T cell receptor (beta chain) derives from a study of T cell responses to AZD1222 COVID-19 vaccine. Some clones are missing from TCRdb's copy, which holds only in-frame ones; the method was immunoSEQ multiplex PCR. Of 95,000 to 150,000 clones in the sample, less than 95% were seen once. General study points: Per reports, nearly half of all spike-specific TCRs target regions that are unmutated in variants.

The CDR3 spans 15 residues. Germline loops: CDR1 ENHRY, CDR2 SYGVKD. V lost 3 bases, J lost 4 bases, and 16 bases lay in between. This clone was recorded once. What it recognizes is unknown. This clonotype was obtained from an adult in good health. This rearrangement joins TRBV10-3 to TRBJ2-7; tentatively, D is TRBD1 (6 bases). The sample was peripheral blood, taken on day 0 of AZD1222 vaccination. The CDR3 nucleotides read TGTGCCATCAGTGACAGGACAGAGGCCCCTTACGAGCAGTACTTC. As protein: CAISDRTEAPYEQYF.